Here is one TCR beta chain with its context. This clone was counted only a few times. What antigen it recognizes has not been identified. Base quality data are lacking; no much larger clone is found one base away. Libraries were constructed by the immunoSEQ multiplex PCR assay. As for the authors' bioinformatics: To diagnose cytomegalovirus status from the catalog of TCR beta chain sequences, a statistical classification framework was built. TCRdb's version of the immuneACCESS table is confined to in-frame rearrangements and falls short of the full clone set. An unresolved V gene accounts for under half of the shortfall where checked; the remainder is of unknown origin. The V and J calls and clone size come from that table; D and trimming were worked out from the DNA. Within this sample are 110,000 to 150,000 clones, with about nine tenths of them counted one time only. The biggest ten clones account for around 0.7% of the sample.

This entry belongs to a study of cytomegalovirus exposure and HLA in healthy donors (dated by TCRdb to the late 2010s). General notes on the study: A later analysis indicated that the 130 or so validation repertoires were generated on the platform also employed for the approximately 690 repertoires of the first cohort. High-throughput TCR immunosequencing, statistical association of individual TCRs with disease status, and machine learning were combined to predict cytomegalovirus infection status. The aim of the study was to test whether cataloging public T cell receptors could identify signatures of past pathogen exposure. Along with the approximately 700-subject first cohort, a separate validation cohort of about 110 different subjects was used. The paper as a whole reports these results and caveats: In a later analysis, TCRs clustered in the first cohort were found to also tend to co-occur in the 120 or so validation repertoires, with 94% of cluster scores above 0. The classifier was reported to diagnose cytomegalovirus status with high specificity and sensitivity in both the original and validation cohorts. In vitro tests confirmed that three of the cytomegalovirus-associated TCR beta chains recognize cytomegalovirus antigens. A later analysis had no HLA typing for the validation cohort, so co-occurrence there was scored across all 110 or so repertoires. According to the authors, the approach could potentially be generalized to other disease states and immunological phenotypes. A total of 150 or so TCR beta chains were listed by the study as associated with cytomegalovirus. Most TCR sequences were seen in very few donors, while some public TCRs were found in many individuals.

From a lookup of the germline V gene, CDR1 and CDR2 are SGHAT and FQNNGV. Including the terminal cysteine and phenylalanine, the CDR3 comprises 15 residues. Here the CDR3 DNA is all that survives: 45 bases in frame from base 1. V loses 1 base, J loses 3 bases, and the germline ends lie 12 bases apart. Donors formed part of the validation cohort, which comprised 120 subjects and was distinct from the first cohort of fewer than 750 subjects. This receptor was taken from a man between 18 and 35 years old in good health and CMV-seronegative. The receptor chain draws on TRBV11-2 and TRBJ1-1; the D segment could be TRBD1, given 6 matching bases. Sample: PBMCs. The CDR3 is CASSLVGGGDTEAFF. The sequence in DNA is TGTGCCAGCAGCTTAGTTGGGGGCGGCGACACTGAAGCTTTCTTT.